This entry lists 11 T cell receptor beta chains sequenced from one sample in a study of blood T cell repertoires in COVID-19 (dated by TCRdb to 2020 to 2021). Libraries were built with the immunoSEQ multiplex PCR assay. TCRdb took this table from immuneACCESS and kept in-frame rearrangements with V and J called. Such tables lack part of the clones; where checked against another copy, unresolved V genes explain under half of the gap, and the rest is unexplained. This sample is represented by 150,000 to 250,000 clones; less than 95% of them were singletons. The ten top clones hold 0.6% to 0.9% of the sample. Sequencing input: peripheral blood. These receptors were taken from a man younger than 40 with COVID-19, enrolled during active disease.

This chain links TRBV9 with TRBJ1-1; 7 bases fit TRBD1. Germline V gene sequence: CDR1 SGDLS, CDR2 YYNGEE. V lost 3 bases to trimming and J lost 5 bases; unmatched junction nucleotides: 13. This CDR3 has 16 amino acids. In DNA form, the CDR3 reads TGTGCCAGCAGCGAGCGGGGGGGACAGCCCGGGACTGAAGCTTTCTTT. Its translation: CASSERGGQPGTEAFF.

The V and J genes are TRBV5-4 and TRBJ1-2; D uncertain. The V and J ends lost 5 bases and 0 bases respectively, with 11 bases between them. This CDR3 contains 14 residues. The germline V gene has CDR1 SGHNT and CDR2 YYREEE (reference sequence). CDR3 in amino acids: CASRAGLANYGYTF. CDR3 bases: TGTGCCAGCAGGGCGGGGTTGGCTAACTATGGCTACACCTTC. The entire variable domain, with the rest obtained from reference TRBV5-4 and TRBJ1-2, is as follows: ETGVTQSPTHLIKTRGQQVTLRCSSQSGHNTVSWYQQALGQGPQFIFQYYREEENGRGNFPPRFSGLQFPNYSSELNVNALELDDSALYLCASRAGLANYGYTFGSGTRLTVV.

The chain is built from TRBV11-2 and TRBJ2-1; D may be TRBD2 (5 bases). The CDR3 is made up of 13 amino acids. Germline CDR1 and CDR2: SGHAT and FQNNGV. V dropped 7 bases and J dropped 7 bases, with 14 bases sitting between them. DNA of the CDR3: TGTGCCAGCAAGCGGCTGGGAAAAAATGAGCAGTTCTTC. Translation: CASKRLGKNEQFF.

The chain's CDR3 is CASSKREREAQYF. The CDR3 nucleotides are TGTGCCAGCAGCAAGCGAGAGAGAGAGGCCCAGTACTTC. This rearrangement joins TRBV21-1 to TRBJ2-5; TRBD2 is the table's D call and was not checked against the DNA. TRBV21-1 is designated a pseudogene. This CDR3 comprises 13 residues.

The chain carries TRBV29-1 and TRBJ2-7, with D possibly TRBD1 on 6 matching bases. CDR3 length equals 12 residues. V was trimmed by 8 bases and J by 0 bases, leaving 11 bases between them. CDR1 is SQVTM, CDR2 ANQGSEA, per germline. The CDR3 sequence: CSIGQSSYEQYF. CDR3 in DNA: TGCAGCATCGGACAGAGCTCCTACGAGCAGTACTTC.

The rearrangement uses TRBV11-2 and TRBJ1-1; possible D gene TRBD1, 6 bases. V shed 6 bases and J shed 4 bases, with 15 bases lying between them. This CDR3 contains 14 residues. Germline CDR1 reads SGHAT; CDR2 reads FQNNGV. CDR3 sequence (DNA): TGTGCCAGCAGGAGTCAGGGGCTTGGCACTGAAGCTTTCTTT. Translation gives CASRSQGLGTEAFF.

The gene calls are TRBV4-1 and TRBJ1-1, with 12 bases aligning to TRBD1. In germline, CDR1 is MGHRA, CDR2 YSYEKL. This CDR3 contains 13 residues. The V and J ends lost 3 bases and 8 bases, in that order; junction bases with no gene match: 1. CDR3 residues: CASSHGTGGEAFF. The CDR3 DNA reads TGCGCCAGCAGCCATGGGACAGGGGGCGAAGCTTTCTTT.

This chain joins TRBV5-4 and TRBJ1-2; a weak D match, TRBD1 (6 bases). Germline CDR1 reads SGHNT; CDR2 reads YYREEE (reference sequence). The CDR3 is 15 amino acids. Trimming pared 4 bases from V and 4 bases from J, leaving 17 bases between. The chain's CDR3 is CASSPGGGGAYGYTF. The CDR3 coding sequence is TGTGCCAGCAGCCCCGGAGGGGGGGGCGCCTATGGCTACACCTTC.

About this clone: The same CDR3 also results from other DNA sequences found in this sample. The chain links TRBV5-4 to TRBJ2-3; D is ambiguous. V lost 0 bases to trimming and J lost 3 bases, with 5 bases between them. The CDR3 consists of 13 residues. The germline gives CDR1 SGHNT, CDR2 YYREEE (reference sequence). CDR3 sequence reads: CASSLAGTDTQYF. CDR3 nucleotide sequence: TGTGCCAGCAGCTTGGCAGGTACAGATACGCAGTATTTT.

This rearrangement joins TRBV5-1 to TRBJ1-2; 11 positions match TRBD1. The germline CDR1 and CDR2 sequences are SGHRS and YFSETQ. V trimming: 2 bases; J trimming: 6 bases; junction bases outside the gene matches: 9. CDR3 length: 16 residues. The CDR3 region is CASSFGLGQGGDGYTF. The CDR3 coding sequence is TGCGCCAGCAGCTTTGGTTTGGGACAGGGGGGCGATGGCTACACCTTC.

This clone appeared a single time. This chain joins TRBV28 and TRBJ2-1, with 11 bases lining up with TRBD1. The trim removed 5 bases at V and 5 bases at J, leaving 5 bases unmatched. There are 15 residues in the CDR3. Germline lookup yields CDR1 MDHEN and CDR2 SYDVKM. CDR3 amino acids: CASSMGQGEDNEQFF. CDR3 coding DNA: TGTGCCAGCAGTATGGGACAGGGGGAGGACAATGAGCAGTTCTTC. The complete variable domain, with remaining parts taken from reference TRBV28 and TRBJ2-1, reads DVKVTQSSRYLVKRTGEKVFLECVQDMDHENMFWYRQDPGLGLRLIYFSYDVKMKEKGDIPEGYSVSREKKERFSLILESASTNQTSMYLCASSMGQGEDNEQFFGPGTRLTVL.